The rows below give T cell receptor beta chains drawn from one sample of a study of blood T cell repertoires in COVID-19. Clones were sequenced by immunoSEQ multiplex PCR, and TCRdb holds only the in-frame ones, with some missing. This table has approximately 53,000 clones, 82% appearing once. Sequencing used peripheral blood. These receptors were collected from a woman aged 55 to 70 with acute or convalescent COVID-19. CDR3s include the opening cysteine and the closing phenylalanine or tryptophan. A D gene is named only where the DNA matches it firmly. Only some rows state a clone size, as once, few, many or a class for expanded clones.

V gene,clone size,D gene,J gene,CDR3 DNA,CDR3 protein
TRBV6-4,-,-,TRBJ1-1,TGTGCCAGCAGTGACTCCGATAGCACTGAAGCTTTCTTT,CASSDSDSTEAFF
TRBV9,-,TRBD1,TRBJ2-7,TGTGCCAGCAGCCCCTCAGGGGGCAGGGGAAGCAACGAGCAGTACTTC,CASSPSGGRGSNEQYF
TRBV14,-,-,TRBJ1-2,TGTGCCAGCAGCCAAGATCAGACCCCGCGGGGCTACACCTTC,CASSQDQTPRGYTF
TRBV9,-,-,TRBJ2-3,TGTGCCAGCAGCGTAGCTACGGGTGGGGCCGGATACACAGATACGCAGTATTTT,CASSVATGGAGYTDTQYF
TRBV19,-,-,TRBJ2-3,TGTGCCAGTAAGGCGCAGGCTAGCACAGATACGCAGTATTTT,CASKAQASTDTQYF
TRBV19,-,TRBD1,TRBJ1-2,TGTGCCAGTAGACGACAGGGGGCAACAGGGGGCTACACCTTC,CASRRQGATGGYTF
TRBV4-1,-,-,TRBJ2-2,TGCGCCAGCAGCCAAGATTTGGTTGAGAGCGGGGAGCTGTTTTTT,CASSQDLVESGELFF
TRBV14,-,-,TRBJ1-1,TGTGCCAGCAGCTCGATAGCGGGGACTGAAGCTTTCTTT,CASSSIAGTEAFF
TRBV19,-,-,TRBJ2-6,TGTGCCAGTGGACTTCAGTGGGGGGCCAACGTCCTGACTTTC,CASGLQWGANVLTF
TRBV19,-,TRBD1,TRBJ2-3,TGTGCCAGTAGGACAGGGGGCACAGATACGCAGTATTTT,CASRTGGTDTQYF
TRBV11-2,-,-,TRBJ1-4,TGTGCCAGCAGCTTAAAAGGGGCTAATGAAAAACTGTTTTTT,CASSLKGANEKLFF
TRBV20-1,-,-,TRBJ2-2,TGCAGTGCTAGTCCAGGGTTTCGCACCGGGGAGCTGTTTTTT,CSASPGFRTGELFF
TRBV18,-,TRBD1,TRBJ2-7,TGTGCCAGCTCACCTCCAGGGGGAGAGCAGTACTTC,CASSPPGGEQYF
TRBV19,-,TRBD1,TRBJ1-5,TGTGCCAGTAGTAGACAGGGTCTAAGCAATCAGCCCCAGCATTTT,CASSRQGLSNQPQHF
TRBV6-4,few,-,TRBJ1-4,TGTGCCAGCAGGATCTTCGGGGTCAGTCCGTCAGACGAAACTAATGAAAAACTGTTTTTT,CASRIFGVSPSDETNEKLFF
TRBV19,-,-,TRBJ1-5,TGTGCCAGTAGTACTTACCGAGACAGGCCAAACCAGTTGAGATATAGCAATCAGCCCCAGCATTTT,CASSTYRDRPNQLRYSNQPQHF
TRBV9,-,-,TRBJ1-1,TGTGCCAGCAGCGTAGGGGAGAACATGAACACTGAAGCTTTCTTT,CASSVGENMNTEAFF
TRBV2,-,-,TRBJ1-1,TGTGCCAGCTCAGCTGACAGAGACACTGAAGCTTTCTTT,CASSADRDTEAFF
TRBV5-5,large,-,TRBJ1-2,TGTGCCAGCAGCTTCCATTCCTATGGCTACACCTTC,CASSFHSYGYTF
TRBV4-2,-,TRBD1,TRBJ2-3,TGTGCCAGCAGCCAAGGACAGGGGGCGCCAGATACGCAGTATTTT,CASSQGQGAPDTQYF
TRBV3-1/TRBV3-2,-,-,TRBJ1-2,TGTGCCAGCAGCACGCAGGGCGGCAACTATGGCTACACCTTC,CASSTQGGNYGYTF
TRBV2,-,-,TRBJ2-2,TGTGCCAGCAGTGAGGTCGGGAACGCCGGGGAGCTGTTTTTT,CASSEVGNAGELFF
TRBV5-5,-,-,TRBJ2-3,TGTGCCAGCAGCATTCGGGGGAACCAATTAGATACGCAGTATTTT,CASSIRGNQLDTQYF
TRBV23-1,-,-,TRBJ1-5,TGCGCCAGCAGTCAGACGGACAGCCGACAGCCCCAGCATTTT,CASSQTDSRQPQHF
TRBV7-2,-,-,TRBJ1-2,TGTGCCAGCAGCTCCCTATCGACAGCCGACTATGGCTACACCTTC,CASSSLSTADYGYTF
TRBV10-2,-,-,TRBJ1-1,TGCGCCAGCAGTGAGTCACGGACTGAAGCTTTCTTT,CASSESRTEAFF
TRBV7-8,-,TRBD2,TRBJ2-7,TGTGCCAGCAGCTGGAAGCGGGGGGTCTACGAGCAGTACTTC,CASSWKRGVYEQYF
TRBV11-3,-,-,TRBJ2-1,TGTGCCAGCAGCTTAGGGGCGACTAGTGTCAATGAGCAGTTCTTC,CASSLGATSVNEQFF
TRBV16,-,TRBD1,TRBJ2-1,TGTGCCAGCAGCCAATCTCGGCAGGGGGCCTACAATGAGCAGTTCTTC,CASSQSRQGAYNEQFF
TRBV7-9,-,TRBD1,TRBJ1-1,TGTGCCAGCAGCTTAGAAGGGGGCGTCGCTGAAGCTTTCTTT,CASSLEGGVAEAFF
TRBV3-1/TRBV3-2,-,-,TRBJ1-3,TGTGCCAGCAGCCAAGATTTGCTGGGAGGGATTGGCTTTGGAAACACCATATATTTT,CASSQDLLGGIGFGNTIYF
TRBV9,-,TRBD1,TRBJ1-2,TGTGCCAGCAGCTATACCTTCGAGACAGGGGGCTTGAACTATGGCTACACCTTC,CASSYTFETGGLNYGYTF
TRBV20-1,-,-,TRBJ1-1,TGCAAGACGAGGTTGAACACTGAAGCTTTCTTT,CKTRLNTEAFF
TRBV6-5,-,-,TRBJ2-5,TGTGCCAGCAGTCCCTATCGGGGGGCGGGAGAGACCCAGTACTTC,CASSPYRGAGETQYF
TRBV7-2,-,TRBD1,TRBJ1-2,TGTGCCAGCAGCTTAGCGGGGACAGGGAAAGGCTACACCTTC,CASSLAGTGKGYTF
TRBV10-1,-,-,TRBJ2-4,TGCGCCAGCAGTCCCACAGGGTCCGGGGCCAAAAACATTCAGTACTTC,CASSPTGSGAKNIQYF
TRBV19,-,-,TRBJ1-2,TGTGCCAGTAGTATGAAGGCAGGATCCTATGGCTACACCTTC,CASSMKAGSYGYTF
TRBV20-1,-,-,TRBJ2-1,TGCAGTGCTAGCAGGGGATCTGAGCAGTTCTTC,CSASRGSEQFF
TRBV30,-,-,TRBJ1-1,TGTGCCTGGAGTGTTGGGACTACGGAAGCTTTCTTT,CAWSVGTTEAFF
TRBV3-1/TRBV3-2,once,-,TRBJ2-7,TGTGCCAGCAGCCAGGGCTGGGCGGGGGAGCAGTACTTC,CASSQGWAGEQYF
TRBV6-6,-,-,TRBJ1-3,TGTGCCAGCAGTCAGCTAACTTCTACAGGGTCTGGAAACACCATATATTTT,CASSQLTSTGSGNTIYF
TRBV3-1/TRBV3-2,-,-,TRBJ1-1,TGTGCCAGCAGCCGGGGTGGGGAGGCCACTGAAGCTTTCTTT,CASSRGGEATEAFF
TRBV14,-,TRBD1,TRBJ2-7,TGTGCCAGCAGCCCCGGGACAGGGGCCAGATATCCCTTCCTCTACGAGCAGTACTTC,CASSPGTGARYPFLYEQYF
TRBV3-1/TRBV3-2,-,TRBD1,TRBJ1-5,TGTGCCAGCAGCCCTCGGACAGGGGCCCAGCCCCAGCATTTT,CASSPRTGAQPQHF
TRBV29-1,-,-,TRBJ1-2,TGCAGCGTTGAATGGGGGCACTATGGCTACACCTTC,CSVEWGHYGYTF
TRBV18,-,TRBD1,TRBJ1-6,TGTGCCAGCTCACCACCGACAGGGTATAATTCACCCCTCCACTTT,CASSPPTGYNSPLHF
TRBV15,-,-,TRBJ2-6,TGTGCCACCAGCACCTCCAAGACAGGTAGCTCTGGGGCCAACGTCCTGACTTTC,CATSTSKTGSSGANVLTF
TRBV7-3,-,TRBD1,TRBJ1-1,TGTGCCAGCAGCTTAATTGGACAGGGCGTCACTGAAGCTTTCTTT,CASSLIGQGVTEAFF